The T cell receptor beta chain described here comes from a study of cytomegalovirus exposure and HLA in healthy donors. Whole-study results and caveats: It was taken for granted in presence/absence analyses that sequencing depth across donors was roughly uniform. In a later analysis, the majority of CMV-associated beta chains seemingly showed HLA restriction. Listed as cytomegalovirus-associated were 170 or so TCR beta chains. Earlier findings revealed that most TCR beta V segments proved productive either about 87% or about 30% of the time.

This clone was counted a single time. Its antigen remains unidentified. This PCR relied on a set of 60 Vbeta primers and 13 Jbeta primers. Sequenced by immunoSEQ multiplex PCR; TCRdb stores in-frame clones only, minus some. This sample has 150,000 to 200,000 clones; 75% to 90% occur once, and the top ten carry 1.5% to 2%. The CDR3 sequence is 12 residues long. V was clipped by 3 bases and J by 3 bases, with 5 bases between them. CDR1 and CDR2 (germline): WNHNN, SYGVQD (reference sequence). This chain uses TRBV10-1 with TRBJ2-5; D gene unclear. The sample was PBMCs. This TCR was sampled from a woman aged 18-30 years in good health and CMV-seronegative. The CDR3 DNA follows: TGCGCCAGCAGTGACAGAAAAGAGACCCAGTACTTC. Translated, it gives CASSDRKETQYF.